The 5 T cell receptor beta chains presented below share a single source sample, sequenced in a study of control samples from healthy donors and cancer patients. Using immunoSEQ multiplex PCR, the repertoire was profiled, and TCRdb retains in-frame clones only, with some absent. The sample has roughly 84,000 clones; 91% are singletons. The sequencing input was blood. The receptor set was obtained from a man aged 50-59 years in good health.

The V gene is TRBV30, the J gene TRBJ1-1; D remains ambiguous. Trimming shortened V by 0 bases and J by 5 bases, and 10 bases separated the two germline ends. The V gene's germline CDR1 is GTSNPN and CDR2 SVGIG (reference sequence). CDR3 length: 13 residues. This CDR3 is CAWSVRVGTEAFF. DNA for the CDR3: TGTGCCTGGAGTGTACGGGTGGGGACTGAAGCTTTCTTT.

CDR3 sequence: CAPGRGSNQPQHF. The CDR3 DNA follows: TGTGCCCCGGGCAGGGGAAGCAATCAGCCCCAGCATTTT. The chain joins TRBV6-4 to TRBJ1-5; the D gene is possibly TRBD1 (6 bases). V shed 11 bases and J shed 1 base, with 12 bases lying between them. This CDR3 contains 13 residues. Germline V CDR1 and CDR2: MRHNA, SNTAGT.

The gene calls are TRBV4-2 and TRBJ2-7; D gene unclear. Germline values: CDR1 LGHNA, CDR2 YNFKEQ. The CDR3 has 15 residues. Between the trimmed V and J ends, which lost 0 bases and 2 bases, there was a span of 11 bases. The CDR3 DNA follows: TGTGCCAGCAGCCAAGATGGGAACAGCGCCTACGAGCAGTACTTC. Translating gives CASSQDGNSAYEQYF.

This clone was counted only a few times. The V gene is TRBV24-1, the J gene TRBJ2-5; no firm D call. Germline V lookup: CDR1 KGHDR, CDR2 SFDVKD. V lost 5 bases and J lost 5, with 17 bases in between. This CDR3 has 15 residues. CDR3 in DNA: TGTGCCACCAGTGCCCCAAGAATTCTCTCGGAGACCCAGTACTTC. The encoded protein is CATSAPRILSETQYF.

Turning to this clone: Within the sample, other DNA sequences also encode this same CDR3. V usage is TRBV5-6 and J usage is TRBJ1-3, with a possible D match to TRBD1 (6 bases). The CDR3 consists of 18 residues. V lost 4 bases and J lost 0, with 20 bases in between. Germline CDR1 SGHDT, CDR2 YYEEEE. CDR3 DNA: TGTGCCAGCAGCCCTCTACAGGGAGGGACAATCTCTGGAAACACCATATATTTT. Protein product: CASSPLQGGTISGNTIYF. The full variable domain, in which reference TRBV5-6 and TRBJ1-3 provide the parts outside the CDR3, is DAGVTQSPTHLIKTRGQQVTLRCSPKSGHDTVSWYQQALGQGPQFIFQYYEEEERQRGNFPDRFSGHQFPNYSSELNVNALLLGDSALYLCASSPLQGGTISGNTIYFGEGSWLTVV.